This TCR beta chain was identified during a study of shared clonotypes between healthy human individuals. Data came from immunoSEQ multiplex PCR; TCRdb stores just in-frame clones and leaves some out. The table has about 2 million clones, about 95% seen once. Points from the study as a whole: All-four-donor shared clonotypes had higher generation probabilities than non-shared clonotypes did.

The CDR3 loop spans 15 amino acids. Per the germline V gene, CDR1 is SNHLY and CDR2 is FYNNEI. V shed 3 bases and J shed 0 bases, with 9 bases lying between them. It was CD45RO-negative cells, positively selected for CCR7, that made up naive CD8 cells, with terminally differentiated effector memory CD45RA+ cells excluded. A remark on this clone: Its matching antigen is unknown. The sample contains more than one DNA sequence encoding this CDR3.

The clonotype comes from a young man in good health. J is TRBJ2-1 and V is TRBV2; possible D gene TRBD2, 6 bases. Sequencing was carried out using naive CD8+ T cells sorted from blood. The chain's CDR3 is CASSEEGLSYNEQFF. The CDR3 region has the DNA TGTGCCAGCAGTGAGGAGGGGCTCTCCTACAATGAGCAGTTCTTC.